Following are 30 T cell receptor beta chains from one sample sequenced in a study of T cell responses to AZD1222 COVID-19 vaccine. Here immunoSEQ multiplex PCR was the method, and the copy in TCRdb shows in-frame clones only, minus some. The sample has 110,000 to 150,000 clones, roughly 88% seen once. The material was peripheral blood, obtained on day 0 of AZD1222 vaccination. These receptors all come from an adult in good health.

This clone appeared a single time. This rearrangement joins TRBV5-6 to TRBJ1-5; D gene unclear. CDR3 length equals 15 residues. V was pared by 0 bases and J by 3 bases, with 10 bases between. Germline values: CDR1 SGHDT, CDR2 YYEEEE. CDR3: CASSLAAGPNQPQHF. CDR3 DNA: TGTGCCAGCAGCTTGGCGGCAGGCCCCAATCAGCCCCAGCATTTT.

This clone was observed a few times. This chain links TRBV5-1 with TRBJ2-6, with D perhaps given as TRBD1 or TRBD2 (5 bases each). The CDR3 runs to 17 residues. Deletions cut 2 bases from V and 0 bases from J, with 12 bases between. CDR1 SGHRS and CDR2 YFSETQ come from the germline V gene. The CDR3 here is CASSLSGRPSGANVLTF. CDR3 nucleotide sequence: TGCGCCAGCAGCTTATCGGGACGGCCCTCTGGGGCCAACGTCCTGACTTTC.

The chain uses TRBV12-3 or TRBV12-4 and TRBJ2-1; D remains unclear. Trimming removed 1 base at V and 8 bases at J, with 9 bases between. The CDR3 runs 13 residues. CDR3 sequence: CASSLVPDDEQFF. DNA of the CDR3: TGTGCCAGCAGTTTAGTACCGGACGATGAGCAGTTCTTC.

J is TRBJ1-4 and V is TRBV5-4; 10 nucleotides align to TRBD1. The germline V gene has CDR1 SGHNT and CDR2 YYREEE (reference sequence). The CDR3 covers 15 residues. Trimming cost V 4 bases and J 6 bases; bases outside gene matches: 6. CDR3 DNA: TGTGCCAGCAGCCGCTGGACAGGGGGAGATGAAAAACTGTTTTTT. Translated, it gives CASSRWTGGDEKLFF.

A few counts support this clone. The rearrangement joins TRBV29-1 to TRBJ1-1; D might be TRBD1 (5 bases). Trimming removed 7 bases at V and 2 bases at J, with 8 bases between. CDR3 length: 11 residues. CDR1 is SQVTM, CDR2 ANQGSEA, per germline. The CDR3 loop is CSGGHNTEAFF. The CDR3, as DNA: TGCAGCGGCGGACATAACACTGAAGCTTTCTTT. The complete variable domain, with remaining parts taken from reference TRBV29-1 and TRBJ1-1, reads SAVISQKPSRDICQRGTSLTIQCQVDSQVTMMFWYRQQPGQSLTLIATANQGSEATYESGFVIDKFPISRPNLTFSTLTVSNMSPEDSSIYLCSGGHNTEAFFGQGTRLTVV.

The chain combines TRBV3-1 (or the pseudogene TRBV3-2) with TRBJ2-1, with D possibly being TRBD1 or TRBD2 (5 bases each). The V end was cut by 3 bases, the J end by 2 bases, with 20 bases between. CDR1 is LGHDT and CDR2 is YNNKEL in the germline V gene (reference sequence). The CDR3 covers 18 residues. CDR3 region: CASSQGDGVSDAYNEQFF. CDR3 DNA: TGTGCCAGCAGCCAGGGGGATGGCGTGAGCGATGCCTACAATGAGCAGTTCTTC.

The chain couples TRBV7-2 to TRBJ1-2; D is uncertain. CDR3 length: 12 residues. In germline, CDR1 is SGHTA, CDR2 FQGNSA. V was pared by 4 bases and J by 8 bases, with 11 bases between. CDR3 region: CASSSVLEGYTF. Written as DNA, the CDR3 is TGTGCCAGCAGCTCGGTCCTGGAGGGCTACACCTTC.

This clone was detected a few times. The gene calls are TRBV6-4 and TRBJ2-2; 12 nucleotides agree with TRBD2. There are 16 residues in the CDR3. In germline, CDR1 is MRHNA, CDR2 SNTAGT. The V segment lost 5 bases and the J segment 5 bases; nucleotides outside the gene matches: 6. CDR3 nucleotides: TGTGCCAGCAGTCCACTAGCGGGAGGCTCGACCGGGGAGCTGTTTTTT. As protein: CASSPLAGGSTGELFF.

The gene calls are TRBV28 and TRBJ2-7; 10 positions agree with TRBD1. The CDR3 spans 16 residues. CDR1 and CDR2 from the germline V gene are MDHEN and SYDVKM. The V gene end was trimmed by 5 bases and the J gene end by 3 bases; junction bases not matched to a gene: 10. In DNA form, the CDR3 reads TGTGCCAGCAGTAGGACAGGGGGTTACTCTAACTACGAGCAGTACTTC. Amino acid sequence: CASSRTGGYSNYEQYF.

V and J are TRBV19 and TRBJ1-5; 9 nucleotides agree with TRBD1. This CDR3 has 15 amino acids. Unmatched junction bases numbered 6, after V lost 6 bases and J lost 3 bases. Germline values: CDR1 LNHDA, CDR2 SQIVND (reference sequence). For the CDR3, the DNA is TGTGCCAGTAGGATACAGGGGGCCGACAATCAGCCCCAGCATTTT. Translated, it gives CASRIQGADNQPQHF.

This clone was observed a single time. The chain recombines TRBV11-3 with TRBJ2-5; 8 bases line up with TRBD2. This CDR3 comprises 13 residues. Trimming removed 4 bases from V and 5 bases from J; junction bases left unmatched: 3. Per germline, CDR1 SGHNT and CDR2 YENEEA. CDR3 sequence reads: CASSSRGGETQYF. CDR3 DNA: TGTGCCAGCAGCTCCCGGGGGGGGGAGACCCAGTACTTC.

The chain has TRBV5-1 and TRBJ2-2; D unclear. The CDR3 sequence is 14 residues long. The V and J ends lost 4 bases and 5 bases respectively, with 12 bases between them. From germline, CDR1 is SGHRS and CDR2 YFSETQ. CDR3 region: CASSPLIETGELFF. The CDR3 DNA reads as TGCGCCAGCAGCCCCTTGATAGAGACCGGGGAGCTGTTTTTT.

The rearrangement links TRBV14 to TRBJ1-1; D not resolved. V was cut by 4 bases and J by 1 base, with 7 bases left in between. Looked up from germline, CDR1 is SGHDN and CDR2 is FVKESK. The CDR3 is 13 residues long. In nucleotides, the CDR3 is TGTGCCAGCAGCCGCCTGAGGAACACTGAAGCTTTCTTT. It yields the protein CASSRLRNTEAFF.

V and J are TRBV27 and TRBJ2-1; TRBD2 matches at 12 bases. Germline lookup yields CDR1 MNHEY and CDR2 SMNVEV (reference sequence). This CDR3 is built from 16 residues. V dropped 7 bases and J dropped 4; count of bases not matched to a gene: 8. In nucleotides, the CDR3 is TGTGCCAGCAACCCATGGACTAGCGGGGCTTACAATGAGCAGTTCTTC. Encoded protein: CASNPWTSGAYNEQFF.

The chain combines TRBV5-4 with TRBJ2-1; unclear D gene. The V end lost 4 bases, the J end lost 2 bases, and 4 bases lay between the germline ends. The CDR3 length is 12 residues. Looked up from germline, CDR1 is SGHNT and CDR2 is YYREEE (reference sequence). This chain's CDR3 is CASSGTYNEQFF. The CDR3 nucleotides read TGTGCCAGCAGCGGTACCTACAATGAGCAGTTCTTC.

This chain uses TRBV2 with TRBJ2-2; TRBD2 might be the D (6 bases). The CDR3 consists of 14 residues. Trimming left V 10 bases short and J 6 bases short, with 18 bases between. Germline V lookup: CDR1 SNHLY, CDR2 FYNNEI. The CDR3 reads CATEDGGSPGELFF. The CDR3 DNA reads as TGTGCCACCGAGGATGGAGGGAGTCCCGGGGAGCTGTTTTTT.

CDR3 bases: TGTGCCAGCTCACCAGGCGGGGATCAGCCCCAGCATTTT. The encoded protein is CASSPGGDQPQHF. This chain links TRBV18 with TRBJ1-5; no clear D. Trimming stripped 2 bases from V and 5 bases from J, with 7 bases between. Germline V CDR1 and CDR2: KGHSH, LQKENI. There are 13 residues in the CDR3.

The rearrangement links TRBV27 to TRBJ2-7; tentative D call: TRBD2 (5 bases). The CDR3 sequence is 13 residues long. Trimming left V 0 bases short and J 7 bases short, with 10 bases between. Germline CDR1 MNHEY, CDR2 SMNVEV (reference sequence). CDR3 region: CASSLSWEYEQYF. In DNA, the CDR3 is TGTGCCAGCAGTTTATCTTGGGAGTATGAGCAGTACTTC.

The genes are TRBV7-9 and TRBJ2-3; TRBD2 matches at 12 bases. The CDR3 extends over 15 amino acids. CDR1 and CDR2 (germline): SEHNR, FQNEAQ (reference sequence). Trimming cost V 5 bases and J 6 bases; bases outside gene matches: 6. This chain's CDR3 is CASSPGLAGWDTQYF. The CDR3 DNA sequence: TGTGCCAGCAGCCCCGGACTAGCGGGATGGGATACGCAGTATTTT.

This sequence joins TRBV30 and TRBJ1-5; D is perhaps TRBD1 (6 bases). In germline, CDR1 is GTSNPN, CDR2 SVGIG (reference sequence). CDR3 size: 14 residues. V was clipped by 0 bases and J by 6 bases, with 12 bases between them. DNA for the CDR3: TGTGCCTGGAGTGTGGGGGCCCTCGGTCAGCCCCAGCATTTT. Protein: CAWSVGALGQPQHF.

This chain connects TRBV19 to TRBJ2-7; D is unresolved. The CDR3 runs to 14 residues. The germline V gene encodes CDR1 LNHDA and CDR2 SQIVND (reference sequence). V was pared by 6 bases and J by 6 bases, with 18 bases between. The CDR3 loop is CASSPTEMLSEQYF. DNA for the CDR3: TGTGCCAGTAGCCCTACCGAAATGTTAAGCGAGCAGTACTTC.

The chain recombines TRBV28 with TRBJ2-2; TRBD1 matches at 7 bases. Germline V lookup: CDR1 MDHEN, CDR2 SYDVKM. J lost 6 bases, V lost 5 bases, and 6 bases had no gene match. This CDR3 spans 14 amino acids. The CDR3 coding sequence is TGTGCCAGCAGTCCTAACAGGGGTTCCGGGGAGCTGTTTTTT. It specifies CASSPNRGSGELFF.

The chain uses TRBV10-3 and TRBJ2-3, with TRBD2 matching over 7 bases. This CDR3 comprises 16 residues. CDR1 ENHRY and CDR2 SYGVKD come from the germline V gene. V lost 8 bases, J lost 0 bases, and 11 bases stayed unmatched. The CDR3 DNA follows: TGTGCCATCTGGCTAGCGGAGACAACTAGCACAGATACGCAGTATTTT. Translating it yields CAIWLAETTSTDTQYF.

The chain carries TRBV14 and TRBJ2-5; D assignment may be TRBD1 or TRBD2 (5 bases each). The CDR3 has 16 amino acids. V was trimmed by 3 bases and J by 1 base, leaving 15 bases between them. From germline, CDR1 is SGHDN and CDR2 FVKESK. The DNA of the CDR3 is TGTGCCAGCAGCCATAACCCTCCGGGACCCCAAGAGACCCAGTACTTC. Protein sequence: CASSHNPPGPQETQYF.

As for this clone: A read error may produce the germline difference seen at one junction end. This chain uses TRBV28 with TRBJ2-1; 10 bases match TRBD2. Germline CDR1 and CDR2: MDHEN and SYDVKM. The length of the CDR3 is 11 residues. The CDR3 reads CASSSTSGWLF. The CDR3 bases are TGTGCCAGCAGTTCGACTAGCGGGTGGCTCTTC.

The chain recombines TRBV3-1 (or the pseudogene TRBV3-2) with TRBJ2-7, with D possibly TRBD2 on 6 matching bases. The CDR3 has 15 residues. The ends were cut back, 1 base at V and 2 bases at J, with 12 bases in the middle. The germline CDR1 and CDR2 sequences are LGHDT and YNNKEL (reference sequence). In DNA, the CDR3 is TGTGCCAGCAGCCAAGGTCCTAGCGAGACCTACGAGCAGTACTTC. This encodes CASSQGPSETYEQYF.

CDR3 in DNA: TGTGCCAGCAGCCTGAGCAGGGGGGAGCATGGCTACACCTTC. Translation gives CASSLSRGEHGYTF. V gene TRBV11-2 combines with J gene TRBJ1-2, with 7 bases aligning to TRBD1. J was trimmed by 6 bases and V by 5 bases; bases with no gene match: 9. Germline CDR1 and CDR2: SGHAT and FQNNGV. The CDR3 covers 14 residues.

J is TRBJ2-1 and V is TRBV7-2, with unresolved D. Germline V gene data show CDR1 as SGHTA and CDR2 as FQGNSA. Trimming took off 2 bases at V and 9 bases at J, with 8 bases between the two ends. The CDR3 runs to 12 residues. The CDR3 reads CASSLLVGEQFF. Here the CDR3 DNA reads TGTGCCAGCAGCTTACTAGTTGGTGAGCAGTTCTTC.

V is TRBV28 and J is TRBJ2-7, with D uncertain. CDR3 length equals 14 residues. Trimming removed 6 bases from V and 4 bases from J, with 16 bases in between. CDR1 and CDR2 (germline): MDHEN, SYDVKM. The CDR3 loop reads CASSYPGNSYEQYF. The CDR3 region has the DNA TGTGCCAGCAGCTACCCTGGCAACTCTTACGAGCAGTACTTC. Looking up the rest from reference TRBV28 and TRBJ2-7 gives the full variable domain: DVKVTQSSRYLVKRTGEKVFLECVQDMDHENMFWYRQDPGLGLRLIYFSYDVKMKEKGDIPEGYSVSREKKERFSLILESASTNQTSMYLCASSYPGNSYEQYFGPGTRLTVT.

The chain uses TRBV21-1 and TRBJ1-3; the D call TRBD1 from the table was never checked on the DNA. TRBV21-1 is labeled a pseudogene. The CDR3 has 15 residues. CDR3 bases: TGTGCCAGCAGCAAAATCTTTGGGGGCGAGATATCCATATATTTT. It yields the protein CASSKIFGGEISIYF.